This TCR beta chain was captured by sequencing in a study of cytomegalovirus exposure and HLA in healthy donors. Regarding the study as a whole: When analyzed later, a missense DCLRE1C variant was found to be linked to TCR beta V- and J-gene trimming. Some TCR beta chains (164 of them) were listed as cytomegalovirus-associated. In a later analysis, HLA-C alleles had the fewest associated TCRs, DRB1 alleles the most.

Comments on this clone: What it recognizes is unknown. Within the sample, other DNA sequences also encode this same CDR3.

Germline assignment: CDR1 SGHTA and CDR2 FQGNSA. V gave up 5 bases and J gave up 2 bases, with 5 bases separating them. There are 12 residues in the CDR3. PCR employed 60 Vbeta and 13 Jbeta primers. Only in-frame clones appear in the TCRdb table, and some are missing; sequencing was by immunoSEQ multiplex PCR. The sample records 130,000 to 150,000 clones, about 80% being singletons. The rearrangement links TRBV7-2 to TRBJ2-3, with D unresolved. The sequenced material came from PBMCs. This TCR came from a man in his forties in good health and CMV-seronegative. CDR3 loop: CASSPYTDTQYF. For the CDR3, the DNA is TGTGCCAGCAGCCCTTACACAGATACGCAGTATTTT.